Many counts were recorded for the clone carrying this T cell receptor (beta chain). The data derive from a study of identical twins. MiXCR, run by TCRdb on the 5' RACE reads, gives a single entry per CDR3 protein. The data show 200,000 to 250,000 distinct CDR3 sequences, 6.5% seen once. The CDR3 is 15 amino acids. Trimming removed 7 bases at V and 5 bases at J, with 20 bases between. The same sample was also used in a study of T cells expressing NK-cell markers.

The chain combines TRBV12-3 or TRBV12-4 with TRBJ2-5; the D is unclear. Sequencing was done on a sample of CD8+ T cells sorted from blood. This clonotype originated in a woman between 18 and 30 years old in good health. CDR3 amino acids: CASTSGVSGMETQYF. DNA for the CDR3: TGTGCCAGCACCTCTGGGGTATCAGGAATGGAGACCCAGTACTTC.